The rows below give T cell receptor beta chains drawn from one sample of a study of blood T cell repertoires in COVID-19. Measured with immunoSEQ multiplex PCR; TCRdb has only the in-frame clones, and not every one. The sample lists 120,000 to 150,000 clones, roughly 89% occurring once. Sequencing was performed on peripheral blood. The origin of the receptors is a woman in her fifties or sixties with acute or convalescent COVID-19. CDR3s include the opening cysteine and the closing phenylalanine or tryptophan. D genes are given only for firm matches. Only some rows state a clone size, as once, few, many or a class for expanded clones.

>TRBJ2-7|TRBD2|TRBV5-1|once
TGCGCCAGCAGCTTGGGGGGGATCCAAGCGGGAGGGCCGCTCGAGCAGTACTTC
CASSLGGIQAGGPLEQYF
>TRBJ2-1|-|TRBV27|-
TGTGCCAGCAGTTATGGGTCTAGCAGGTTGAATGAGCAGTTCTTC
CASSYGSSRLNEQFF
>TRBJ2-1|TRBD1|TRBV19|-
TGTGCCAGTAGTATTCAGGACAGGGCTTACAATGAGCAGTTCTTC
CASSIQDRAYNEQFF
>TRBJ2-7|TRBD1|TRBV19|-
TGTGCCAGTAGTATCGGCAGGGGGCTCTACGAGCAGTACTTC
CASSIGRGLYEQYF
>TRBJ2-1|TRBD1|TRBV6-5|-
TGTGCCAGCAGCTTCGGACAGGGGGCGAACAATGAGCAGTTCTTC
CASSFGQGANNEQFF
>TRBJ2-1|TRBD2|TRBV9|-
TGTGCCAGCAGCGTACTAGCGGGGGGGTACAATGAGCAGTTCTTC
CASSVLAGGYNEQFF
>TRBJ2-2|-|TRBV10-1|-
TGCGCCAGCAGTGATATCGGGGGACCCACCGGGGAGCTGTTTTTT
CASSDIGGPTGELFF
>TRBJ2-1|-|TRBV6-5|-
TGTGCCAGCAGTTACCGACGGAGCAATGAGCAGTTCTTC
CASSYRRSNEQFF
>TRBJ2-5|-|TRBV5-4|-
TGTGCCAGCAGCCGACGGGCTAGCTTCTCCCAAGAGACCCAGTACTTC
CASSRRASFSQETQYF
>TRBJ1-2|-|TRBV3-1/TRBV3-2|-
TGTGCCAGCAGCCAAGGTCGGGGGGCGGGAGGCTACACCTTC
CASSQGRGAGGYTF
>TRBJ2-1|-|TRBV4-2|many
TGTGCCAGCAGTCTCAGCGGAGCACCCCACAATGAGCAGTTCTTC
CASSLSGAPHNEQFF
>TRBJ1-3|-|TRBV28|-
TGTGCCAGCAGTTTGCCGGGAAGAAACACCATATATTTT
CASSLPGRNTIYF
>TRBJ1-2|TRBD1|TRBV5-5|-
TGTGCCAGCAGCTTGGCCACAGGGGGCAACTATGGCTACACCTTC
CASSLATGGNYGYTF
>TRBJ2-5|-|TRBV30|once
TGTGCCTGGACCCCCAGGGAAACCCAGTACTTC
CAWTPRETQYF
>TRBJ1-6|-|TRBV3-1/TRBV3-2|-
TGTGCCAGCAGCCAAGGTTGGGGAGAAGTTAGATCACCCCTCCACTTT
CASSQGWGEVRSPLHF
>TRBJ2-4|-|TRBV19|-
TGTGCCAGTAGTATAGGGTTCAGGCAGGTAATGACCAAAAACATTCAGTACTTC
CASSIGFRQVMTKNIQYF
>TRBJ2-2|TRBD1|TRBV11-2|-
TGTGCCAGCAGCCGGGACAGGAGCACCGGGGAGCTGTTTTTT
CASSRDRSTGELFF
>TRBJ1-2|-|TRBV29-1|few
TGCAGCGTTGAATACGCAGGCTATGGCTACACCTTC
CSVEYAGYGYTF
>TRBJ1-2|TRBD1|TRBV4-2|-
TGTGCCAGCAGCCAAGTCAGTCAGGGGGATGGCTACACCTTC
CASSQVSQGDGYTF
>TRBJ1-5|-|TRBV27|-
TGTGCCAGCAGTTTAATGGGAGGGCAGCCCCAGCATTTT
CASSLMGGQPQHF
>TRBJ2-1|TRBD2|TRBV7-9|-
TGTGCCAGCAACCGGGTGAGCGGGAGTGGAAATGAGCAGTTCTTC
CASNRVSGSGNEQFF
>TRBJ1-1|TRBD1|TRBV18|-
TGTGCCAGCTCCAGACAGGGAGAAACGAACACTGAAGCTTTCTTT
CASSRQGETNTEAFF
>TRBJ2-3|-|TRBV27|-
TGTGCCAGCAGTTTATGGGACACCCTCACAGATACGCAGTATTTT
CASSLWDTLTDTQYF
>TRBJ2-7|TRBD2|TRBV30|few
TGTGCCTGGGACAAGCGGGAGGGCCTCGAGCAGTACTTC
CAWDKREGLEQYF
>TRBJ2-3|TRBD2|TRBV27|-
TGTGCCAGCATTCACCTCAGCGGGGGGCCGGAAGATACGCAGTATTTT
CASIHLSGGPEDTQYF
>TRBJ2-3|TRBD2|TRBV5-4|-
TGTGCCAGCAGCTCCGGGACTAGCGACACAGATACGCAGTATTTT
CASSSGTSDTDTQYF
>TRBJ2-3|TRBD1|TRBV5-1|once
TGCGCCAGCAGCTTACAGGGGGCCACAGATACGCAGTATTTT
CASSLQGATDTQYF
>TRBJ2-5|TRBD2|TRBV5-1|-
TGCGCCAGCAGCTTGCAGCGGGAGGGCCCCAGGGGAGAGACCCAGTACTTC
CASSLQREGPRGETQYF
>TRBJ2-6|-|TRBV7-9|-
TGTGCCAGCAGCTTAGAGGGACACCAGGCCAACGTCCTGACTTTC
CASSLEGHQANVLTF
>TRBJ2-5|TRBD2|TRBV7-3|-
TGTGCCAGCAGCCAAGCGGGAGCAGAGACCCAGTACTTC
CASSQAGAETQYF
>TRBJ2-1|TRBD2|TRBV11-3|-
TGTGCCAGCAGTTCTAGCGGGACAAGAGGGGGTGAGCAGTTCTTC
CASSSSGTRGGEQFF
>TRBJ2-3|TRBD2|TRBV28|-
TGTGCCAGCAAAACACGGGCCCTAGCGGGCACAGATACGCAGTATTTT
CASKTRALAGTDTQYF
>TRBJ2-1|-|TRBV9|-
TGTGCCAGCAGCGTAAACGGGGTGAATGAGCAGTTCTTC
CASSVNGVNEQFF
>TRBJ2-2|-|TRBV9|once
TGTGCCAGCAGCTCTCGGTTGGCGGGCTCGACCGGGGAGCTGTTTTTT
CASSSRLAGSTGELFF
>TRBJ1-2|-|TRBV6-1|-
TGTGCCAGCAGTGATCACGACCCGGGATCTGGCTACACCTTC
CASSDHDPGSGYTF
>TRBJ1-5|-|TRBV5-5|-
TGTGCCAGCAGCTTGGAGCGAAGCTTTTCGCAGCAGCCCCAGCATTTT
CASSLERSFSQQPQHF
>TRBJ2-7|-|TRBV13|-
TGTGCCAGCAGCGTGAAACTAGAGAGCGAGCAGTACTTC
CASSVKLESEQYF
>TRBJ1-6|-|TRBV15|-
TGTGCCACCAGCCCAACAGGGTTTGGCTCACCCCTCCACTTT
CATSPTGFGSPLHF
>TRBJ2-7|-|TRBV5-5|-
TGTGCCAGCAGCTTGGCCTGGCCTAGCTCCTACGAGCAGTACTTC
CASSLAWPSSYEQYF
>TRBJ1-5|-|TRBV12-3/TRBV12-4|-
TGTGCCAGCAAACAGGCAGATCAGCCCCAGCATTTT
CASKQADQPQHF
>TRBJ2-7|TRBD2|TRBV19|-
TGTGCCAGTAGTATGTTGCGGGCTAGCGGGAGCTACGAGCAGTACTTC
CASSMLRASGSYEQYF